This T cell receptor (beta chain) was obtained from a study of shared clonotypes between healthy human individuals. Splitting of CD4+ cells produced CD45RA+ naive and CD45RA-negative memory subsets. Libraries were prepared by immunoSEQ multiplex PCR; TCRdb keeps only in-frame clonotypes and omits some of them. The data hold approximately 2,300,000 clones, with roughly 92% observed a single time. J was trimmed by 1 base and V by 2 bases; bases with no gene match: 17. The germline V gene has CDR1 LNHDA and CDR2 SQIVND (reference sequence). The CDR3 has 20 residues. Note on this clone: Its target is not known.

Study results and caveats: Rarefaction gave evidence that sorted-subset sequencing remained incomplete despite large depth.

The sample consisted of naive CD4+ T cells from PBMCs. The subset: CD45RA+ positively selected. This TCR was sampled from a young man in good health. Some clones in this sample may be carry-over from other donors' samples. This chain uses TRBV19 with TRBJ2-1; the match to TRBD2 covers 7 bases. CDR3: CASSILDLSGHFISYNEQFF. The CDR3 nucleotides are TGTGCCAGTAGTATACTGGACCTTAGCGGGCATTTCATTTCCTACAATGAGCAGTTCTTC. The entire variable domain, with the rest obtained from reference TRBV19 and TRBJ2-1, is as follows: DGGITQSPKYLFRKEGQNVTLSCEQNLNHDAMYWYRQDPGQGLRLIYYSQIVNDFQKGDIAEGYSVSREKKESFPLTVTSAQKNPTAFYLCASSILDLSGHFISYNEQFFGPGTRLTVL.